The entry that follows covers one TCR beta chain sequence. Its antigen is unidentified. This record belongs to a study of OX40 agonist ivuxolimab in advanced cancers. Produced via immunoSEQ multiplex PCR; TCRdb's table is partial and in-frame only. The table records fewer than 50,000 clones, around 85% of them present only once. Sampling of blood occurred at baseline, cycle 4 day 1, and cycle 7 day 1. Study results and limitations: Averaging showed that CD8+ T cells had more expanded clones than CD4+ did. At doses 0.1 to 3.0 mg/kg, CD4+ and CD8+ clones expanded.

This CDR3 comprises 15 residues. CDR1 is SGDLS, CDR2 YYNGEE, per germline. Trimming removed 4 bases from V and 3 bases from J, with 17 bases in between. The sequencing here drew on CD4+ or CD8+ T cells sorted from blood, taken in a trial of the OX40 agonist ivuxolimab. The receptor's source is an adult with an advanced solid tumor such as melanoma, head and neck, liver or kidney cancer. V and J are TRBV9 and TRBJ2-7; D possibly corresponds to TRBD1 (6 bases). This CDR3 is CASSPRLGALYEQYF. CDR3 coding DNA: TGTGCCAGCAGCCCGCGCCTGGGGGCCCTCTACGAGCAGTACTTC.